This T cell receptor (beta chain) was recovered during a study of cytomegalovirus exposure and HLA in healthy donors listed by TCRdb under 2017. Describing the broader study: An earlier analysis of several hundred of the donors reported around 280 Gb of sequence data and 117 million unique TCR beta sequences obtained from about 180 million T cells. Five DR-DQ haplotypes were handled as single units for association and clustering, since linkage in the cohort was strong. Every discovery cohort repertoire had been produced on one sequencing platform. A later analysis re-examined previously published TCR beta repertoires from 610 or so donors and added high-resolution HLA genotyping to investigate patterns of TCR occurrence. The aim of the study was to test whether cataloging public T cell receptors could identify signatures of past pathogen exposure. Class I and class II HLA loci were covered by the typing at four-digit resolution. The T cell repertoires of 666 subjects were profiled by immunosequencing and related to cytomegalovirus serostatus. Among some 400 genotyped donors of the cohort, an average of around 250,000 unique TCR beta nucleotide sequences was sequenced per donor, of which roughly 17% were non-productive. Approximately 310 gigabases of sequencing data and 70 million to 100 million unique TCR sequences made up an early release that covered fewer than 650 HLA-typed donors. In the later analysis, no new phenotypic data were used to find candidate immune exposures; instead, reliance was placed on TCR beta sequences and their occurrence across donors. Alongside the repertoire data, information on donor age, sex, ethnicity and CMV serostatus was compiled. The number of donors typed differed by locus, with about 629-630 for A, B, C, DRB1 and DQB1, around 500 for DQA1, about 610 for DPA1, and under 490 for DPB1. In a later genetic analysis, genome-wide SNP genotypes for about three fifths of the roughly 670 donors were used, and that subset was treated as a discovery cohort. High-throughput TCR immunosequencing, statistical association of individual TCRs with disease status, and machine learning were combined to predict cytomegalovirus infection status. Of the roughly 410 genotyped donors, 75% to 85% were placed in the genetic ancestry cluster associated with self-reported Caucasian donors. To decide whether each TCR beta V gene segment behaved as functional or pseudogenic, an earlier analysis of some 600 of the donors relied on high-throughput TCR beta sequencing. Besides the first cohort of some 670 subjects, a separate validation cohort made up of over a hundred different subjects was used. Overall study results and their limits: While some public TCRs were present in many individuals, most TCR sequences turned up only very rarely across donors. In vitro tests confirmed that three of the cytomegalovirus-associated TCR beta chains recognize cytomegalovirus antigens. Cytomegalovirus status was reported to be diagnosed by the classifier with high specificity and sensitivity in both the original and validation cohorts. In a later analysis, the rate of TCR association differed among HLA loci, with DRB1 alleles having the most associated TCRs and HLA-C alleles having the fewest. Assigning TCR associations to individual alleles was difficult when HLA alleles, especially DR and DQ, strongly co-occurred. The study listed 150 to 200 TCR beta chains as associated with cytomegalovirus. Because the 87-base-pair reads could not distinguish some IMGT-functional V segments, including TRBV6-2 and TRBV6-3, those segments were excluded. In a later analysis, several top co-occurrence clusters were reported to appear linked to parvovirus B19, influenza, CMV and Epstein-Barr virus. A later genetic analysis reported fewer N-insertions in productive TCRs among donors in an Asian-associated ancestry cluster than the roughly 700-donor mean. A cluster of highly shared sequence variants was judged likely to represent a technical artifact of the sequencing pipeline. Linkage disequilibrium might explain the correlated functional status among segregating V segments, but an unknown experimental factor could not be ruled out. The presence/absence analyses assumed that sequencing depth was roughly uniform across donors, and that assumption may not be true. The only immune exposure information available for the cohort was CMV serostatus. A further reported finding was that TCR beta sequences accurately predicted the HLA-A and HLA-B alleles for most subjects in the first cohort. In a later analysis, HLA-associated TCR beta chains showed more clonal expansion and lower generation probabilities than non-associated chains that were equally common. V-gene and J-gene trimming of TCR beta chains was associated with a missense DCLRE1C variant in a later genetic analysis, and the association was replicated in an independent cohort. In this cohort, only TCR beta chains were sequenced, and detectable features were limited by the absence of alpha or paired-chain data. A later analysis found that most CMV-associated TCR beta chains appeared HLA-restricted, with HLA associations seemingly driven largely by CMV exposure. In an earlier analysis of 500 to 650 of the donors, most TCR beta V segments appeared in productive rearrangements about 90% or about 30% of the time, broadly matching IMGT annotations. HLA typing was unavailable for some donors at each locus, so association tests used only the typed subset. It was suggested by the authors that the approach could potentially be generalized to other disease states and immunological phenotypes. The earlier analysis of around 600 of the donors excluded some 16 rarely observed V segments, including chromosome 9 orphons, because counts were too low. In a later analysis, around 17,000 TCR beta sequences were associated with specific HLA alleles at a false discovery rate of 0.05.

To prepare the library, the immunoSEQ multiplex PCR assay was applied. For the multiplex PCR, a mixture combining 60 forward primers for TCR Vbeta segments and 13 reverse primers for TCR Jbeta segments was used. The CDR3 region of rearranged TCR beta genes was amplified from genomic DNA with a multiplex PCR assay. On the Illumina HiSeq System, the amplified TCR beta libraries were sequenced as 87-base-pair reads. Turning to the authors' computational methods: A later analysis counted some 80 million unique TCR beta chains across the 600 to 850 repertoires, and roughly 9.9 million of these chains were shared by at least two donors. To remove PCR and sequencing errors, raw reads were error-corrected and collapsed into unique sequences using a nearest-neighbor algorithm that merged closely related sequences. To assign V, D and J gene segments, CDR3 sequences were aligned to IMGT reference sequences. For a sequence to be retained, at least a six-nucleotide match to both a V gene segment and a J gene segment was required. Rearrangements were classified as productive when the CDR3 lacked stop codons and remained in frame with V and J, and all other rearrangements were classified as non-productive. Following IMGT convention, CDR3 was defined as the stretch from the second conserved V-encoded cysteine up to the conserved J-encoded phenylalanine. The earlier analysis of 550 to 650 of the donors excluded any sequence lacking an unambiguous match to a single V gene segment. In an earlier analysis of around 600 of the donors, V segments were called functional above 56.7% productive rearrangements and were called segregating when the between-donor standard deviation exceeded 5%. A statistical classification framework was built to diagnose cytomegalovirus status from the catalog of TCR beta chain sequences. In a later analysis, V and J genes were assigned by comparing TCR nucleotide sequences against IMGT/GENE-DB human TR gene sequences. The TCRdist pipeline was used in a later analysis to assign CDR3 sequences and most-parsimonious VDJ recombination scenarios. A later analysis defined each TCR beta chain by its CDR3 amino acid sequence plus V-gene family, and excluded reads lacking a unique V-gene family. To address suspected cross-contamination and a sequencing artifact, a later analysis removed around 590 highly shared, low-generation-probability nucleotide sequences. In a later analysis, a clonal expansion index was calculated for each public chain from normalized within-repertoire ranks of inferred template counts. In a later analysis, generation probabilities were computed using a VDJ recombination model fitted to out-of-frame rearrangements, and the results were checked against IGoR. In a later analysis, hypergeometric tests were used to score TCR-TCR, TCR-HLA and TCR-CMV co-occurrence, with a repertoire-size bias correction applied to TCR pairs. False discovery rates were estimated in a later analysis by permuting HLA or CMV assignments 20 times. A later analysis grouped co-occurring TCRs with DBSCAN, adding TCRdist sequence similarity when clustering within HLA-allele-positive subsets. Co-occurrence clustering excluded repertoires with fewer than 30,000 or more than 120,000 public chains, plus five with anomalous nucleotide sharing. TCRdb stores this immuneACCESS table with in-frame sequences only. Part of the clones is absent; in the studies checked, under half of the shortfall reflects unresolved V genes, and no reason is known for the rest. The DNA was the basis for D and trimming; V, J and clone size are from that table. Present in this sample are under 200,000 clones, over 80% of which were seen just once. About 1.6% of the sample goes to the ten largest clones.

As regards this clone: Its antigen specificity is not known. Per-base quality was not reported, and no clone a single base away is much larger than it.

The cohort comprised around 700 healthy bone marrow donors. At the time of sampling, every cohort member was nominally healthy, though immune exposures that went unrecorded were likely present. The donor tested CMV seropositive, placing the donor among the 250 to 300 seropositive members of the cohort. A peripheral blood sample was collected from each donor, and TCR beta sequencing was performed on peripheral blood mononuclear cells. Genomic DNA extraction from the blood cell samples was performed with the Qiagen DNeasy Blood Extraction Kit. CDR1 is given as PRHDT and CDR2 as FYEKMQ, both from the germline V gene (reference sequence). V and J are truncated by 2 bases and 6 bases respectively, leaving an intervening sequence of 19 bases. The CDR3 runs 17 amino acids, cysteine and phenylalanine included. The DNA shown is the 51-base CDR3, in frame from base 1.

The sequence was obtained from a girl aged 5-17 years in good health and CMV-seropositive. The chain uses TRBV13 and TRBJ1-4; confidence is insufficient to name the D gene. The material sequenced was PBMCs. The DNA sequence is as follows: TGTGCCAGCAGCTTAAGCAAGAGTGCTCTGCTCCATGAAAAACTGTTTTTT. It codes for CASSLSKSALLHEKLFF.